Below, 16 T cell receptor beta chains from the same sample are listed, as sequenced in a study of T cell responses to AZD1222 COVID-19 vaccine. Clones were sequenced by immunoSEQ multiplex PCR, and TCRdb holds only the in-frame ones, with some missing. The sample holds 85,000 to 130,000 clones; about 89% are singletons and the top ten take 3.3%. Sample: peripheral blood, taken 28 days after the second dose of the MenACWY control vaccine. Receptors originate from an adult who received the MenACWY meningococcal vaccine as a control.

The J gene is TRBJ1-1, the V gene TRBV12-3 or TRBV12-4; unclear D gene. The CDR3 contains 13 residues. V was trimmed by 3 bases and J by 5 bases, leaving 10 bases between them. The CDR3 nucleotides read TGTGCCAGCAGTTTTGGGAGGGTTACTGAAGCTTTCTTT. It yields the protein CASSFGRVTEAFF.

This clone is a singleton in its sample. This chain joins TRBV10-3 and TRBJ2-7, with unresolved D. CDR1 and CDR2 from the germline V gene are ENHRY and SYGVKD. This CDR3 is 12 amino acids long. The germline V and J ends were trimmed by 2 bases and 4 bases, with 6 bases remaining between them. The CDR3 here is CAISEMEYEQYF. CDR3 bases: TGTGCCATCAGTGAGATGGAGTACGAGCAGTACTTC.

With respect to this clone: One junction end does not reproduce the germline sequence, and a read error may be involved. The rearrangement links TRBV3-1 (or the pseudogene TRBV3-2) to TRBJ2-6; 7 bases map to TRBD1. The CDR3 sequence is 13 residues long. The germline CDR1 and CDR2 sequences are LGHDT and YNNKEL (reference sequence). DNA for the CDR3: TGTGCCAGCAGCCGCCGACAGGGTTACCCCCTGTCTTTC. This sequence encodes CASSRRQGYPLSF.

The chain employs TRBV5-4 and TRBJ2-7; 7 nucleotides line up with TRBD2. V shed 0 bases and J 7 bases; nucleotides not matched to a gene: 13. Germline lookup yields CDR1 SGHNT and CDR2 YYREEE (reference sequence). There are 16 residues in the CDR3. CDR3 sequence: CASSLGDYISVREQYF. In nucleotides, the CDR3 is TGTGCCAGCAGCTTGGGGGACTACATCTCAGTCCGGGAGCAGTACTTC.

This chain connects TRBV5-5 to TRBJ1-2; D unclear. Germline loops: CDR1 SGHKS, CDR2 YYEKEE (reference sequence). The CDR3 loop spans 14 amino acids. With 0 bases removed from V and 1 base from J, the gap between germline ends came to 7 bases. CDR3: CASSLGSNNYGYTF. CDR3 sequence (DNA): TGTGCCAGCAGCTTGGGGAGCAATAACTATGGCTACACCTTC.

The chain carries TRBV7-9 and TRBJ2-3, with unresolved D. V lost 4 bases and J lost 8, with 10 bases in between. Germline V gives CDR1 SEHNR, CDR2 FQNEAQ (reference sequence). The CDR3 has 12 residues. CDR3 loop: CASSWVSGTQYF. CDR3 sequence (DNA): TGTGCCAGCAGCTGGGTTTCAGGTACGCAGTATTTT.

The genes are TRBV7-8 and TRBJ2-7; 11 positions agree with TRBD2. The trim removed 5 bases at V and 6 bases at J, leaving 12 bases unmatched. Germline CDR1 SGHVS, CDR2 FQNEAQ. This CDR3 is built from 16 residues. The CDR3 reads CASSRSVTSGASEQYF. As DNA, the CDR3 is TGTGCCAGCAGCCGAAGCGTGACTAGCGGGGCCAGCGAGCAGTACTTC.

The chain carries TRBV7-9 and TRBJ1-1, with TRBD1 as a possible D gene (5 bases). V was cut by 7 bases and J by 0 bases, with 12 bases left in between. The CDR3 contains 14 residues. Germline CDR1 SEHNR, CDR2 FQNEAQ (reference sequence). The CDR3 sequence is CASNKRGMNTEAFF. CDR3 DNA: TGTGCCAGCAACAAGAGGGGCATGAACACTGAAGCTTTCTTT.

The J gene is TRBJ1-1, the V gene TRBV3-1 (or the pseudogene TRBV3-2); a possible D gene is TRBD1 (5 bases). The CDR3 totals 14 residues. V was pared by 2 bases and J by 6 bases, with 13 bases between. Germline V gene data show CDR1 as LGHDT and CDR2 as YNNKEL (reference sequence). The CDR3 loop is CASSQWGTGAEAFF. In DNA, the CDR3 is TGTGCCAGCAGCCAATGGGGGACGGGAGCTGAAGCTTTCTTT.

The V gene is TRBV6-5, the J gene TRBJ2-3, with D unresolved. CDR1 MNHEY and CDR2 SVGAGI come from the germline V gene. Trimming took off 0 bases at V and 2 bases at J, with 6 bases between the two ends. This CDR3 region has 14 residues. The CDR3 bases are TGTGCCAGCAGTTACTCGTTCGACACAGATACGCAGTATTTT. This translates into CASSYSFDTDTQYF.

In this sample, this clone turned up a few times. The V call is TRBV18, the J call TRBJ1-6; 8 bases match TRBD1. There are 17 residues in the CDR3. CDR1 KGHSH and CDR2 LQKENI come from the germline V gene. V trimming: 4 bases; J trimming: 7 bases; junction bases outside the gene matches: 12. This chain's CDR3 is CASSQQPGGNGNSPLHF. CDR3 coding DNA: TGTGCCAGCTCACAACAGCCAGGGGGCAACGGGAATTCACCCCTCCACTTT.

The V call is TRBV28, the J call TRBJ2-7; TRBD1 agrees at 8 bases. Germline CDR1 MDHEN, CDR2 SYDVKM. V dropped 6 bases and J dropped 2; count of bases not matched to a gene: 9. The CDR3 is made up of 15 amino acids. The CDR3 here is CASRKDRGWTYEQYF. The CDR3 nucleotides read TGTGCCAGCAGGAAAGACAGGGGATGGACCTACGAGCAGTACTTC. The variable domain in full, with the rest retrieved from reference TRBV28 and TRBJ2-7, is DVKVTQSSRYLVKRTGEKVFLECVQDMDHENMFWYRQDPGLGLRLIYFSYDVKMKEKGDIPEGYSVSREKKERFSLILESASTNQTSMYLCASRKDRGWTYEQYFGPGTRLTVT.

The CDR3, as DNA: TGTGCCAGCACACGCCGACCCCAGGGGGCAGATAATTCACCCCTCCACTTT. Protein sequence: CASTRRPQGADNSPLHF. This chain uses TRBV7-6 with TRBJ1-6, with 8 bases identical to TRBD1. Germline-derived CDR1 and CDR2 are SGHVS and FNYEAQ. This CDR3 contains 17 residues. With 7 bases clipped from V and 5 bases from J, the junction kept 13 bases outside the gene matches.

The rearrangement joins TRBV4-3 to TRBJ2-7, with D possibly matching TRBD1 (7 bases). Germline values: CDR1 LGHNA, CDR2 YSLEER. The CDR3 spans 16 residues. The V end was cut by 4 bases, the J end by 3 bases, with 19 bases between. The CDR3 region has the DNA TGCGCCAGCAGCCGTGTCTATGCAGGGGGGAACTACGAGCAGTACTTC. This gives the protein CASSRVYAGGNYEQYF.

This clone appeared a single time. This chain joins TRBV7-9 and TRBJ2-3; D is unclear. The CDR3 length is 13 residues. Trimming pared 2 bases from V and 3 bases from J, leaving 6 bases between. The V gene's germline CDR1 is SEHNR and CDR2 FQNEAQ (reference sequence). This chain's CDR3 is CASSLPPTDTQYF. The CDR3 bases are TGTGCCAGCAGCTTACCTCCTACAGATACGCAGTATTTT. The whole variable domain, remainder taken from reference TRBV7-9 and TRBJ2-3, is DTGVSQNPRHKITKRGQNVTFRCDPISEHNRLYWYRQTLGQGPEFLTYFQNEAQLEKSRLLSDRFSAERPKGSFSTLEIQRTEQGDSAMYLCASSLPPTDTQYFGPGTRLTVL.

The chain links TRBV4-2 to TRBJ2-2; D is uncertain. The CDR3 has 14 residues. The V gene lost 4 bases and the J gene lost 5 bases, with 11 bases spanning the gap. In germline, CDR1 is LGHNA, CDR2 YNFKEQ. CDR3 region: CASSRGSGTGELFF. CDR3 nucleotides: TGTGCCAGCAGCCGTGGTTCAGGAACCGGGGAGCTGTTTTTT.